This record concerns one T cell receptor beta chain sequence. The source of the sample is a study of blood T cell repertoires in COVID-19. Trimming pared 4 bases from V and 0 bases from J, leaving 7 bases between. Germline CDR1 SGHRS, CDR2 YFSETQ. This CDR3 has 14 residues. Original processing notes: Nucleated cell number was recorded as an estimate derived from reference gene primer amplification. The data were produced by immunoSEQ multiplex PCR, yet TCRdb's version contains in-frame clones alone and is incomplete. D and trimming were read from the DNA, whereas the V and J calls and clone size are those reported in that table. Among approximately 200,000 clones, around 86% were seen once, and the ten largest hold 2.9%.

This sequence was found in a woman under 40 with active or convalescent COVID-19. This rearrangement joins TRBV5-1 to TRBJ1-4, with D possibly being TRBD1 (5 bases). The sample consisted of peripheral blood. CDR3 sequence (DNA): TGCGCCAGCAGCGAGACAGCAACTAATGAAAAACTGTTTTTT. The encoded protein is CASSETATNEKLFF. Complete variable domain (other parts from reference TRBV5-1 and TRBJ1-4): KAGVTQTPRYLIKTRGQQVTLSCSPISGHRSVSWYQQTPGQGLQFLFEYFSETQRNKGNFPGRFSGRQFSNSRSEMNVSTLELGDSALYLCASSETATNEKLFFGSGTQLSVL.